The 5 T cell receptor beta chains in this list originate from one sample, sequenced in a study of vaccination effects on CD4 cells after COVID-19. Only in-frame clones appear in the TCRdb table, and some are missing; sequencing was by immunoSEQ multiplex PCR. The sample consists of about 23,000 clones, 73% of them appearing once. Their antigens remain unidentified. Prior to sequencing, the ViraFEST assay stimulated PBMC with viral peptide pools, which expanded the antigen-specific CD4+ T cells. Following 10 days of culture, CD4+ T cells were isolated. The healthy vaccine recipients, who had no prior SARS-CoV-2 infection, showed negative nucleocapsid antibodies. The sequencing used CD4+ T cells from PBMCs cultured with SARS-CoV-2 spike peptides, collected before COVID-19 vaccination. Receptor source: a human donor who received a COVID-19 vaccine.

The chain employs TRBV11-2 and TRBJ1-2; D ambiguous. In germline, CDR1 is SGHAT, CDR2 FQNNGV. This CDR3 comprises 17 residues. V was cut by 1 base and J by 8 bases, with 23 bases left in between. The CDR3 DNA is TGTGCCAGCAGCTTAGGTTTAGGACCTAACCCGGTGGCGGGCTACACCTTC. This sequence encodes CASSLGLGPNPVAGYTF. Full variable domain (remainder filled in from reference TRBV11-2 and TRBJ1-2): EAGVAQSPRYKIIEKRQSVAFWCNPISGHATLYWYQQILGQGPKLLIQFQNNGVVDDSQLPKDRFSAERLKGVDSTLKIQPAKLEDSAVYLCASSLGLGPNPVAGYTFGSGTRLTVV.

The CDR3 DNA reads TGTGCCAGCAGGTCACAGGGTTTGGACACCATATATTTT. Translation: CASRSQGLDTIYF. The chain uses TRBV6-6 and TRBJ1-3; tentative D call: TRBD1 (6 bases). Per germline, CDR1 MNHNY and CDR2 SVGAGI (reference sequence). The CDR3 covers 13 residues. V was clipped by 6 bases and J by 8 bases, with 14 bases between them.

The V gene is TRBV19, the J gene TRBJ1-1; 8 nucleotides line up with TRBD1. The V segment lost 3 bases and the J segment 5 bases; nucleotides outside the gene matches: 8. From germline, CDR1 is LNHDA and CDR2 SQIVND (reference sequence). This CDR3 spans 15 amino acids. CDR3 in amino acids: CASSIFGQGGTEAFF. The CDR3 DNA follows: TGTGCCAGTAGTATTTTTGGACAGGGAGGGACTGAAGCTTTCTTT.

V and J are TRBV5-4 and TRBJ2-3; the D call may be TRBD1 or TRBD2 (5 bases each). The CDR3 is made up of 17 amino acids. V lost 0 bases to trimming and J lost 0 bases, with 14 bases between them. Germline CDR1 SGHNT, CDR2 YYREEE (reference sequence). This CDR3 reads CASSLGGQGYSTDTQYF. Written as DNA, the CDR3 is TGTGCCAGCAGCTTGGGCGGGCAGGGATATAGCACAGATACGCAGTATTTT.

By share, this clone counts as medium-sized. The chain carries TRBV6-5 and TRBJ2-7; tentatively, D is TRBD2 (7 bases). The germline CDR1 and CDR2 sequences are MNHEY and SVGAGI. V was cut by 1 base and J by 7 bases, with 20 bases left in between. The CDR3 loop spans 16 amino acids. Here the CDR3 reads CASSYWAGDTRGEQYF. As DNA, the CDR3 is TGTGCCAGCAGTTACTGGGCGGGGGACACGAGAGGAGAGCAGTACTTC.